This TCR beta chain was documented in a study of blood T cell repertoires in COVID-19. About the research overall: The United States, Italy and Spain provided the acute and convalescent COVID-19 samples.

The CDR3 is 11 residues long. The ends were cut back, 2 bases at V and 10 bases at J, with 7 bases in the middle. Germline values: CDR1 SGDLS, CDR2 YYNGEE. Sequencing was performed with immunoSEQ multiplex PCR; in TCRdb, only in-frame clones are kept and a portion is missing. This table holds about 400,000 clones, roughly 89% found once. Sequencing was done on a sample of peripheral blood. This sequence joins TRBV9 and TRBJ2-1; tentatively, D is TRBD1 (5 bases). The receptor comes from a woman aged 25 to 39 with acute or convalescent COVID-19. CDR3 bases: TGTGCCAGCAGCGTCCAGGGAGAGCAGTTCTTC. This encodes CASSVQGEQFF.